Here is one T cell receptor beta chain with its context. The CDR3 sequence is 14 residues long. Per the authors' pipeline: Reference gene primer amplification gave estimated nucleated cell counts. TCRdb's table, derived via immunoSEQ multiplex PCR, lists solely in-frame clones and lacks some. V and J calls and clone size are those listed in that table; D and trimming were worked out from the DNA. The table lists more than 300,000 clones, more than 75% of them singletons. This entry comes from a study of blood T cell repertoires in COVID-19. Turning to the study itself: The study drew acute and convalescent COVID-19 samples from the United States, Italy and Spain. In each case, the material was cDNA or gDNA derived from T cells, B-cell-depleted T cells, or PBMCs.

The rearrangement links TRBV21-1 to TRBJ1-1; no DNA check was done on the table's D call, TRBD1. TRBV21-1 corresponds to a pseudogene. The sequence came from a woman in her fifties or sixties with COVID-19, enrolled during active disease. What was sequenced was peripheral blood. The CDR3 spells CASSGQGSNTEAFF. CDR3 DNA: TGTGCCAGCAGCGGACAGGGCTCGAACACTGAAGCTTTCTTT.